The TCR beta chain described here comes from a study of regulatory T cells in long-lasting Graves disease. Time point noted: persistent/refractory GD, antithyroid drugs over 5 years with positive TRAb. Preparation of the TCR library used RNA extracted from PBMCs. This clonotype was detected ten times or more. Germline trimming cut 5 bases from V and 5 bases from J; bases unmatched to any gene: 6. The CDR3 consists of 13 residues. In germline, CDR1 is SGHVS, CDR2 FQNEAQ. Libraries of TCR beta came from iRepertoire HTBI primers plus Arm-PCR of CDR3 regions. MiXCR, run by TCRdb on the multiplex PCR reads, gives a single entry per CDR3 protein. The table has about 400,000 distinct CDR3 sequences, under 25% seen once; the top ten hold about a fifth.

The chain combines TRBV7-8 with TRBJ2-7, with 7 nucleotides matching TRBD2. The sequences come from peripheral blood mononuclear cells (PBMCs), collected when the disease was refractory, from a patient treated with antithyroid drugs. This clonotype originated in a female donor with Graves disease. CDR3 nucleotide sequence: TGTGCCAGCAGCCCGCGGGAGCGAGACGAGCAGTACTTC. Translation gives CASSPRERDEQYF. Filled out from reference TRBV7-8 and TRBJ2-7, the complete variable domain reads GAGVSQSPRYKVAKRGQDVALRCDPISGHVSLFWYQQALGQGPEFLTYFQNEAQLDKSGLPSDRFFAERPEGSVSTLKIQRTQQEDSAVYLCASSPRERDEQYFGPGTRLTVT.